This T cell receptor beta chain was retrieved from a study of Graves' ophthalmopathy and Graves' hyperthyroidism. Overall study findings and caveats: With a specificity of around 76% and a sensitivity of 70% to 71%, the model predicted ophthalmopathy progression.

For this clonotype: What it recognizes is unknown.

V gave up 4 bases and J gave up 3 bases; unmatched junction bases: 6. Germline CDR1 SGHAT, CDR2 FQNNGV. The CDR3 contains 15 residues. Amplified TCR beta CDR3 regions were obtained using RNA transcripts as template. RT-PCR in the first round used HTBI primers; a second-round multiplex PCR followed. TCRdb used MiXCR to reprocess the multiplex PCR reads, holding one entry per CDR3 protein. The table records roughly 500,000 distinct CDR3 sequences, around an eighth of them present only once. Other autoimmune diseases, uncontrolled infections, pregnancy and lactation each led to patient exclusion. Sequencing used blood. The source is a woman in her twenties or thirties with Graves' ophthalmopathy. The chain couples TRBV11-2 to TRBJ2-7; 10 bases are a match to TRBD1. The CDR3 region is CASSSRDRGNYEQYF. For the CDR3, the DNA is TGTGCCAGCAGCTCCCGGGACAGGGGAAACTACGAGCAGTACTTC.